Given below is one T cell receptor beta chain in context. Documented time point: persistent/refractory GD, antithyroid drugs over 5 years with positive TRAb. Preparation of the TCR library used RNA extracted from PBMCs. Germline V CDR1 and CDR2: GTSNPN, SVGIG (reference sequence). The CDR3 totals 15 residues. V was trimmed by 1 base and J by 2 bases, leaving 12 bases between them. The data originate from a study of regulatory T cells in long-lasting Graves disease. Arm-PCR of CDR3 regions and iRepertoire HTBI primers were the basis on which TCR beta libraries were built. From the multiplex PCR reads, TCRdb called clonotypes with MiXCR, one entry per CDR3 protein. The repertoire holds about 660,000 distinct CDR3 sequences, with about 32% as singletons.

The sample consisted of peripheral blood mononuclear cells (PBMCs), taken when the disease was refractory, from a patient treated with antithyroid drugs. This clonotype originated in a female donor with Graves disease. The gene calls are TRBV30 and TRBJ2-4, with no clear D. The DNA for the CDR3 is TGTGCCTGGAGTGCCGTCAGTGGAACCAAAAACATTCAGTACTTC. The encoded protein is CAWSAVSGTKNIQYF.